This T cell receptor beta chain was captured by sequencing in a study of lymphopenia after photon versus proton radiotherapy. The V end lost 2 bases, the J end lost 8 bases, and 22 bases lay between the germline ends. The CDR3 is 17 residues long. Per germline, CDR1 SGHDT and CDR2 YYEEEE. Turning to this clone: What it recognizes is unknown.

Clones were sequenced by immunoSEQ multiplex PCR, and TCRdb holds only the in-frame ones, with some missing. The profile shows 50,000 or so clones, approximately 92% of them singletons. General observations from the study: Larger post-nadir TCR diversity loss correlated inversely with survival in deceased patients. Post-nadir diversity loss with photons came from oligoclonal expansion, particularly CD8+ Temra cells.

The rearrangement uses TRBV5-6 and TRBJ1-4, with D possibly matching TRBD1 (5 bases). This sequence originates from a middle-aged woman with cholangiocarcinoma. The sequencing used peripheral blood, collected from a patient treated with photon-based radiotherapy. Here the CDR3 reads CASSFRQYELRLEKLFF. CDR3 DNA sequence: TGTGCCAGCAGCTTTCGACAGTACGAACTCCGTTTGGAAAAACTGTTTTTT.